This T cell receptor beta chain came from a study of blood T cell repertoires in COVID-19. Across the study: Donors in the United States, Italy and Spain gave samples during acute or convalescent COVID-19. Sample material is recorded as cDNA or gDNA derived from T cells, B-cell-depleted T cells, or PBMCs.

How the authors handled the data: Researchers report that nucleated cell counts were estimated from reference gene primer amplification. The protocol was immunoSEQ multiplex PCR, while the TCRdb copy is restricted to in-frame clones and leaves out a portion. V, J and clone size reflect that table, while D and trimming were determined from the DNA. The profile shows about 100,000 clones, roughly 79% of them singletons. The V and J ends lost 2 bases and 3 bases, in that order; junction bases with no gene match: 10. Germline V gene lookup returns CDR1 KGHSH and CDR2 LQKENI. This CDR3 spans 18 amino acids.

The TCR was taken from a human donor in a cohort sampled during active COVID-19. This chain uses TRBV18 with TRBJ1-1; 12 bases line up with TRBD1. The sequenced material came from peripheral blood. The CDR3 region is CASSPRDRGLFGDTEAFF. CDR3 nucleotide sequence: TGTGCCAGCTCACCAAGGGACAGGGGGCTATTTGGGGACACTGAAGCTTTCTTT.